These 17 T cell receptor beta chains share one sample of origin, sequenced in a study of identical twins. MiXCR, applied by TCRdb to the 5' RACE reads, yields one record per CDR3 protein. This table holds 200,000 to 300,000 distinct CDR3 sequences, more than 9% found once. Sequencing was carried out using memory T cells sorted from blood. All receptors derive from a man aged 45-60 years in good health.

In this sample, this clonotype turned up many times. The V call is TRBV10-3, the J call TRBJ2-5; tentatively, D is TRBD2 (6 bases). Germline CDR1 and CDR2: ENHRY and SYGVKD. This CDR3 region has 13 residues. V was shortened by 6 bases and J by 1 base, with 9 bases between the two germline ends. CDR3 nucleotide sequence: TGTGCCATCAGGAGGGGAGGCCAAGAGACCCAGTACTTC. Residues: CAIRRGGQETQYF.

This chain connects TRBV4-2 to TRBJ1-5; tentative D call: TRBD1 (5 bases). CDR3 length equals 15 residues. Trimming took off 0 bases at V and 8 bases at J, with 14 bases between the two ends. Per the germline V gene, CDR1 is LGHNA and CDR2 is YNFKEQ. CDR3 sequence (DNA): TGTGCCAGCAGCCAAGATTGGGGGATCGGGGAGCCCCAGCATTTT. Translated: CASSQDWGIGEPQHF.

This clonotype was counted many times. The rearrangement joins TRBV7-2 to TRBJ2-7, with 10 bases matching TRBD1. Germline trimming cut 5 bases from V and 5 bases from J; bases unmatched to any gene: 9. CDR3 length equals 15 residues. Germline loops: CDR1 SGHTA, CDR2 FQGNSA. The CDR3 protein is CASSKPGQGNHEQYF. The CDR3 coding sequence is TGTGCCAGCAGCAAACCGGGACAGGGGAACCACGAGCAGTACTTC.

There are many counts of this clonotype. The V and J genes are TRBV20-1 and TRBJ2-3, with no clear D. V lost 2 bases and J lost 1, with 10 bases in between. The CDR3 is made up of 14 amino acids. Looked up from germline, CDR1 is DFQATT and CDR2 is SNEGSKA (reference sequence). The CDR3 DNA reads as TGCAGTGCTAGACACGTTCCTCGCACAGATACGCAGTATTTT. It translates to CSARHVPRTDTQYF.

DNA for the CDR3: TGTGCCAGCAGCATCGGACTAGCGGACACCGGGGAGCTGTTTTTT. Translation: CASSIGLADTGELFF. The chain links TRBV25-1 to TRBJ2-2, with 10 bases aligning to TRBD2. The CDR3 covers 15 residues. CDR1 is MGHDK, CDR2 SYGVNS, per germline. J lost 3 bases, V lost 6 bases, and 4 bases had no gene match.

This clonotype was picked up many times. The rearrangement joins TRBV20-1 to TRBJ2-5; 7 nucleotides align to TRBD1. The J segment lost 4 bases and the V segment lost 2 bases, leaving 10 bases of the junction unmatched. There are 15 residues in the CDR3. CDR1 and CDR2 from the germline V gene are DFQATT and SNEGSKA (reference sequence). CDR3 coding DNA: TGCAGTGCTAGACCTTACGACAGGGTTGGAGAGACCCAGTACTTC. Translated: CSARPYDRVGETQYF.

Ten or more counts support this clonotype. The rearrangement uses TRBV11-2 and TRBJ2-7, with TRBD2 matching over 14 bases. The V gene's germline CDR1 is SGHAT and CDR2 FQNNGV. The CDR3 consists of 16 residues. V shed 5 bases and J 0 bases; nucleotides not matched to a gene: 3. CDR3 coding DNA: TGTGCCAGCAGCCGGACTAGCGGGGGGAACTCCTACGAGCAGTACTTC. It codes for CASSRTSGGNSYEQYF.

This clonotype was detected only a few times. The chain combines TRBV4-1 with TRBJ2-3; 11 bases agree with TRBD1. The CDR3 runs to 16 residues. Trimming took 3 bases from V and 5 from J; bases not matched to a gene: 7. Germline CDR1 MGHRA, CDR2 YSYEKL. CDR3: CASSHLDRGLRDTQYF. The CDR3 region has the DNA TGCGCCAGCAGCCACCTGGACAGGGGGCTTAGAGATACGCAGTATTTT.

This clonotype was counted between two and nine times. The chain carries TRBV5-1 and TRBJ1-3; 7 nucleotides align to TRBD1. Germline assignment: CDR1 SGHRS and CDR2 YFSETQ. The CDR3 extends over 15 amino acids. V shed 0 bases, J shed 4 bases, and the junction held 4 bases outside the gene matches. The CDR3 protein is CASSLEGAAGNTIYF. CDR3 in DNA: TGCGCCAGCAGCTTGGAGGGGGCGGCCGGAAACACCATATATTTT.

The J gene is TRBJ2-2, the V gene TRBV6-5; D is unclear. Per germline, CDR1 MNHEY and CDR2 SVGAGI. Trimming pared 6 bases from V and 6 bases from J, leaving 8 bases between. The CDR3 is 12 amino acids. CDR3 loop: CASRFLAGELFF. CDR3 sequence (DNA): TGTGCCAGCAGATTCCTAGCCGGGGAGCTGTTTTTT.

Ten or more counts support this clonotype. The V and J genes are TRBV5-5 and TRBJ1-6; tentative D call: TRBD1 (6 bases). CDR1 and CDR2 from the germline V gene are SGHKS and YYEKEE (reference sequence). CDR3 length: 14 residues. The V end was cut by 4 bases, the J end by 7 bases, with 12 bases between. This CDR3 reads CASSAGQMNSPLHF. For the CDR3, the DNA is TGTGCCAGCAGCGCGGGACAAATGAATTCACCCCTCCACTTT.

This clonotype was seen a handful of times. The chain recombines TRBV6-2 or TRBV6-3 with TRBJ2-3; D tentatively fits TRBD1 or TRBD2 (5 bases each). The CDR3 is 14 amino acids. The ends were cut back, 2 bases at V and 2 bases at J, with 8 bases in the middle. Germline CDR1 MNHEY, CDR2 SVGEGT. CDR3 in amino acids: CASSYGGFTDTQYF. DNA of the CDR3: TGTGCCAGCAGTTACGGGGGATTCACAGATACGCAGTATTTT.

The chain carries TRBV7-9 and TRBJ2-3, with D possibly matching TRBD1 (6 bases). V lost 3 bases and J 2 bases, leaving 12 bases between the germline ends. Looked up from germline, CDR1 is SEHNR and CDR2 is FQNEAQ (reference sequence). The CDR3 sequence is 15 residues long. The DNA for the CDR3 is TGTGCCAGCAGCTTGCAGGGGCCAGTCACAGATACGCAGTATTTT. This codes for CASSLQGPVTDTQYF.

In its sample, this clonotype was seen a few times. This chain uses TRBV7-6 with TRBJ2-3; D call uncertain. Germline values: CDR1 SGHVS, CDR2 FNYEAQ. The CDR3 extends over 15 amino acids. V was trimmed by 3 bases and J by 0 bases, leaving 10 bases between them. The CDR3 DNA reads as TGTGCCAGCAGCTTCCAACCAGCTAGCACAGATACGCAGTATTTT. Translated: CASSFQPASTDTQYF.

The CDR3 region has the DNA TGTGCCAGCAGCCCCCGACTAGCGGGGGGGCGCGAGCAGTACTTC. Translation gives CASSPRLAGGREQYF. This chain uses TRBV7-2 with TRBJ2-7, with TRBD2 identical over 14 bases. The CDR3 spans 15 residues. The germline CDR1 and CDR2 sequences are SGHTA and FQGNSA. The ends lost 5 bases at V and 6 bases at J; junction bases unmatched: 6.

The chain joins TRBV7-9 to TRBJ2-2, with D possibly being TRBD2 (5 bases). The germline V gene encodes CDR1 SEHNR and CDR2 FQNEAQ (reference sequence). V gave up 6 bases and J gave up 6 bases, with 11 bases separating them. This CDR3 has 13 amino acids. DNA for the CDR3: TGTGCCAGCAGAGCGGTGCCAGCCGGGGAGCTGTTTTTT. This translates into CASRAVPAGELFF.

V is TRBV6-2 or TRBV6-3 and J is TRBJ2-1; D ambiguous. The CDR3 contains 12 residues. V was trimmed by 6 bases and J by 10 bases, leaving 13 bases between them. The V gene's germline CDR1 is MNHEY and CDR2 SVGEGT. The CDR3 coding sequence is TGTGCCAGCAGGTCTGCCTTCGTCGAGCAGTTCTTC. This translates into CASRSAFVEQFF.